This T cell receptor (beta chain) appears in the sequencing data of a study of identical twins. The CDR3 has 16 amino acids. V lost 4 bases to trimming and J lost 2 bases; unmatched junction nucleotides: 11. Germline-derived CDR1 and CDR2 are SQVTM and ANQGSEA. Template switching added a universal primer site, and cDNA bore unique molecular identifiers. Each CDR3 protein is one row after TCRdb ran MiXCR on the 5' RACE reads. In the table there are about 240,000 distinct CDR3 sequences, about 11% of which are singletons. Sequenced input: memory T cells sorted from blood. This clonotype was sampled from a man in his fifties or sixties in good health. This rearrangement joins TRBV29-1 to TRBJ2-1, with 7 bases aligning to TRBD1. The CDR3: CSVVIMFDRAYNEQFF. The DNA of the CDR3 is TGCAGCGTTGTAATAATGTTTGACAGGGCCTACAATGAGCAGTTCTTC.